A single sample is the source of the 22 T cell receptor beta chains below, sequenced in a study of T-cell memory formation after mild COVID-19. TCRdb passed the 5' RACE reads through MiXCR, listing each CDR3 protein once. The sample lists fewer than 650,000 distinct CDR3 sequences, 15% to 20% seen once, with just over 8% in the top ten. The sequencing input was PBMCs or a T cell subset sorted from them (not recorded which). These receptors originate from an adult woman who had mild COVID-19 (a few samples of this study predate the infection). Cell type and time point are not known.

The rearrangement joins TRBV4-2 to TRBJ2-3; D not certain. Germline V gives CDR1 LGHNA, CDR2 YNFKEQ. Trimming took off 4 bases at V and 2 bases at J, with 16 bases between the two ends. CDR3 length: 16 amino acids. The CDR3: CASSPTDRVATDTQYF. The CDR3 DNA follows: TGTGCCAGCAGCCCTACGGACCGAGTGGCCACAGATACGCAGTATTTT.

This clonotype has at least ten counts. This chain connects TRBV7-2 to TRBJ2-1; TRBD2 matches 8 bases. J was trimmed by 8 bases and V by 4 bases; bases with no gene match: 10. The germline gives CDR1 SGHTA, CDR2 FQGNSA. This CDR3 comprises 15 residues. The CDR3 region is CASSYDATGGDEQFF. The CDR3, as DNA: TGTGCCAGCAGCTATGACGCAACGGGAGGGGATGAGCAGTTCTTC.

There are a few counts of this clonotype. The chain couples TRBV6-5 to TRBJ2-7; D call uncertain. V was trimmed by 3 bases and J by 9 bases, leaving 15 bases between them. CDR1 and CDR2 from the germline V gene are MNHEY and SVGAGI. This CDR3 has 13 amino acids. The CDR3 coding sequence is TGTGCCAGCAGTTATACAGTGTTAGACGTGCAGTACTTC. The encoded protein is CASSYTVLDVQYF.

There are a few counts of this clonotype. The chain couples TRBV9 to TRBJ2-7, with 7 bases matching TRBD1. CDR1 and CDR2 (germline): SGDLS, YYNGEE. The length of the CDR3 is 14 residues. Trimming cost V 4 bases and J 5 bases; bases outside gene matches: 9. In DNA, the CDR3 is TGTGCCAGCAGCCCCCCCGACAGGGTCAACGAGCAGTACTTC. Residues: CASSPPDRVNEQYF.

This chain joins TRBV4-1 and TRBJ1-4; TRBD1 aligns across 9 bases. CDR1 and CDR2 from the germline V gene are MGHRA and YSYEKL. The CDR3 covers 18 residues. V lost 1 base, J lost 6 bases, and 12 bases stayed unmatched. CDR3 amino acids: CASSQGGTGRTGDEKLFF. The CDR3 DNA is TGCGCCAGCAGCCAAGGAGGGACAGGGCGAACCGGAGATGAAAAACTGTTTTTT.

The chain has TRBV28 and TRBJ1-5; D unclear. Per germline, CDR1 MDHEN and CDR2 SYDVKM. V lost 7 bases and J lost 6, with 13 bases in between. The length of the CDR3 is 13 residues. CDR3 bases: TGTGCCAGCACCCTCATCCGGAGTCAGCCCCAGCATTTT. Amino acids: CASTLIRSQPQHF.

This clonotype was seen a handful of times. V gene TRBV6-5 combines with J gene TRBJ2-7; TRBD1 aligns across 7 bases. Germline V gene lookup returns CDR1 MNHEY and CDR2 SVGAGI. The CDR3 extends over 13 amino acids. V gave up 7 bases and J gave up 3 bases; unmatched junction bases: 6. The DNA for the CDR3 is TGTGCCAGCATGTACAGGGGTAGCTACGAGCAGTACTTC. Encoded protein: CASMYRGSYEQYF.

The CDR3 protein is CSVLGGSPYEQYF. The CDR3, as DNA: TGCAGCGTGTTAGGGGGCTCCCCCTACGAGCAGTACTTC. The chain couples TRBV29-1 to TRBJ2-7; TRBD1 agrees at 7 bases. CDR3 length: 13 amino acids. V lost 6 bases to trimming and J lost 2 bases; unmatched junction nucleotides: 7. CDR1 is SQVTM and CDR2 is ANQGSEA in the germline V gene.

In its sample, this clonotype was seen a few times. The CDR3 DNA is TGTGCCAGCAGCACACAGGGAGGTAATGAGCAGTTCTTC. Its protein product is CASSTQGGNEQFF. The V call is TRBV11-2, the J call TRBJ2-1; D is perhaps TRBD1 or TRBD2 (6 bases each). This CDR3 is 13 amino acids long. Germline lookup yields CDR1 SGHAT and CDR2 FQNNGV. V was trimmed by 5 bases and J by 7 bases, leaving 12 bases between them. The whole variable domain, filled in from reference TRBV11-2 and TRBJ2-1, reads EAGVAQSPRYKIIEKRQSVAFWCNPISGHATLYWYQQILGQGPKLLIQFQNNGVVDDSQLPKDRFSAERLKGVDSTLKIQPAKLEDSAVYLCASSTQGGNEQFFGPGTRLTVL.

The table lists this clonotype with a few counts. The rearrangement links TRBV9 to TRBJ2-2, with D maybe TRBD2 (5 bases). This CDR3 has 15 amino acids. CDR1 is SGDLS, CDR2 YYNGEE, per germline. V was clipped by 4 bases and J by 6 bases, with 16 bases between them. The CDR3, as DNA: TGTGCCAGCAGCCCGGGGTCCCCGCTCCCCGGGGAGCTGTTTTTT. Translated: CASSPGSPLPGELFF.

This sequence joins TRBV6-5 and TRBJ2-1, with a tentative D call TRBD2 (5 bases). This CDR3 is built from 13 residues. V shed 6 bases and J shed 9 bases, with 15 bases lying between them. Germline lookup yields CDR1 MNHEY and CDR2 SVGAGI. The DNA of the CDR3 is TGTGCCAGCAGAACACCTAGCATTGGTGAGCAGTTCTTC. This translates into CASRTPSIGEQFF.

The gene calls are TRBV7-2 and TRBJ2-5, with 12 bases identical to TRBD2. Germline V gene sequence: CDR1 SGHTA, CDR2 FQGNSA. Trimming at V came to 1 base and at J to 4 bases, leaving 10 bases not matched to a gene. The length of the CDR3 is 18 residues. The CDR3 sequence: CASSLELAGGPLGETQYF. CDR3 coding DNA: TGTGCCAGCAGCTTAGAGCTAGCGGGGGGGCCACTCGGAGAGACCCAGTACTTC. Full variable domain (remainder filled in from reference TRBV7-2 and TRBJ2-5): GAGVSQSPSNKVTEKGKDVELRCDPISGHTALYWYRQSLGQGLEFLIYFQGNSAPDKSGLPSDRFSAERTGGSVSTLTIQRTQQEDSAVYLCASSLELAGGPLGETQYFGPGTRLLVL.

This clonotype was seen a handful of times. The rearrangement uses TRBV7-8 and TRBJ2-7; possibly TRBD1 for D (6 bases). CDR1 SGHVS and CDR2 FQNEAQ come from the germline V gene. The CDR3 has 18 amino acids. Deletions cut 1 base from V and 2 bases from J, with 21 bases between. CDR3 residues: CASSLVGTQELPAYEQYF. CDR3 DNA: TGTGCCAGCAGCTTAGTCGGGACACAAGAACTACCCGCCTACGAGCAGTACTTC.

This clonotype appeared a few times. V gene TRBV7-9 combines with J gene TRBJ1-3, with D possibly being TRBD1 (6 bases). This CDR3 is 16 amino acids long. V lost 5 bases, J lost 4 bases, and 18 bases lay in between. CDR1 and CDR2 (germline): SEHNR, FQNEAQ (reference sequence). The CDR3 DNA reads TGTGCCAGCAGCACCACGGACAGATCCTCGGGAAACACCATATATTTT. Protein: CASSTTDRSSGNTIYF. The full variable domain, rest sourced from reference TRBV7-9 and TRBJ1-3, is DTGVSQNPRHKITKRGQNVTFRCDPISEHNRLYWYRQTLGQGPEFLTYFQNEAQLEKSRLLSDRFSAERPKGSFSTLEIQRTEQGDSAMYLCASSTTDRSSGNTIYFGEGSWLTVV.

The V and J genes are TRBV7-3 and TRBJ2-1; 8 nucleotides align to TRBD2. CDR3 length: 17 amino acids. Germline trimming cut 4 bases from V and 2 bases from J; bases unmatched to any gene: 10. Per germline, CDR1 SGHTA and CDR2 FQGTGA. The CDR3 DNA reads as TGTGCCAGCAGCTCCCCTAGCGGGTGGGGCCCCTACAATGAGCAGTTCTTC. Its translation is CASSSPSGWGPYNEQFF.

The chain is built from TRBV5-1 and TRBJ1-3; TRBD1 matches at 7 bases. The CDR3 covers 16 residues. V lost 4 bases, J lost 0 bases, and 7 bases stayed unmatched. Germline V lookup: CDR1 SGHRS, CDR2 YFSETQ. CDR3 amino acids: CASSPGDSFSGNTIYF. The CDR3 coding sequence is TGCGCCAGCAGCCCCGGGGACAGCTTCTCTGGAAACACCATATATTTT.

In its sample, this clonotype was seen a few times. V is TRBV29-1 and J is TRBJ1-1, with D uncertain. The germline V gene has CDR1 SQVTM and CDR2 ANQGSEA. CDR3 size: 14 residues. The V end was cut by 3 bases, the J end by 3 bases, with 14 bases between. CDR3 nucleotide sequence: TGCAGCGTTGAGTTAACGGTGAGGGACACTGAAGCTTTCTTT. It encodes CSVELTVRDTEAFF.

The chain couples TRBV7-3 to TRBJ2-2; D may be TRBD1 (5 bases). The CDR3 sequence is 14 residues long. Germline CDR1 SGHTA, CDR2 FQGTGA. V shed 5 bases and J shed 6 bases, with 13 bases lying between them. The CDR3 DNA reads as TGTGCCAGCAGCCCATATAAGGGGTCCGGGGAGCTGTTTTTT. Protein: CASSPYKGSGELFF. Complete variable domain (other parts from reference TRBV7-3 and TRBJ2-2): GAGVSQTPSNKVTEKGKYVELRCDPISGHTALYWYRQSLGQGPEFLIYFQGTGAADDSGLPNDRFFAVRPEGSVSTLKIQRTERGDSAVYLCASSPYKGSGELFFGEGSRLTVL.

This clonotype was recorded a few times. The CDR3 DNA is TGCGCCAGCAGCTCCGACAGGGGTGTTGGGGACACTGAAGCTTTCTTT. It encodes CASSSDRGVGDTEAFF. The chain employs TRBV5-1 and TRBJ1-1; TRBD1 agrees at 8 bases. The ends lost 3 bases at V and 3 bases at J; junction bases unmatched: 10. There are 16 residues in the CDR3. The germline V gene encodes CDR1 SGHRS and CDR2 YFSETQ.

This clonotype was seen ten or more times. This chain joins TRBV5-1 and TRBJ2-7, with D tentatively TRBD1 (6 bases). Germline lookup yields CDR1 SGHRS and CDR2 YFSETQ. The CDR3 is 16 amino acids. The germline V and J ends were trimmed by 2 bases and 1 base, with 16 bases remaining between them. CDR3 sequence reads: CASSFPSGVRSYEQYF. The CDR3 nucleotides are TGCGCCAGCAGCTTCCCTTCAGGGGTCCGATCCTACGAGCAGTACTTC.

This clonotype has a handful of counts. The CDR3 sequence: CASSSKGQGALYEQYF. CDR3 in DNA: TGCGCCAGCAGCTCCAAGGGGCAGGGGGCTCTCTACGAGCAGTACTTC. V gene TRBV5-1 combines with J gene TRBJ2-7; 8 bases line up with TRBD1. This CDR3 comprises 16 residues. J gave up 3 bases and V 3 bases, and 11 bases lay outside the gene matches. The V gene's germline CDR1 is SGHRS and CDR2 YFSETQ.

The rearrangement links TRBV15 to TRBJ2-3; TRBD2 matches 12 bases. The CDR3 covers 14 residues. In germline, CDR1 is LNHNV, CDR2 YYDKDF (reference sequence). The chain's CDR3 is CADPSGGASDTQYF. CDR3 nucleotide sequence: TGTGCTGACCCTAGCGGGGGGGCCTCAGATACGCAGTATTTT.